A single sample is the source of the 8 T cell receptor beta chains below, sequenced in a study of T cells in Graves' hyperthyroidism and ophthalmopathy (dated by TCRdb to between 2018 and 2021). Libraries were built with multiplex PCR. TCRdb records Illumina HiSeq 2000 as the sequencer. TCR beta CDR3 regions were amplified from RNA transcripts. The TCR CDR3 was subjected to a first round of RT-PCR using the HTBI primer set and the Qiagen OneStep RT-PCR kit. Using fastp trimming at Q25 and MiXCR clonotype assembly, TCRdb reanalyzed the public sequencing data and kept in-frame beta chains. When rows share a CDR3 protein, they turn into one entry using the most common DNA and genes. Recorded for this sample are approximately 590,000 distinct CDR3 sequences; around 14% of them occurred a single time. Of the sample, approximately 7% is held by the ten largest clones. The sequencing input was blood. Receptors were obtained from a woman aged 25 to 39 with Graves' hyperthyroidism.

This clonotype was observed a few times. The chain is built from TRBV9 and TRBJ2-1, with 10 bases fitting TRBD2. The CDR3 length is 15 residues. V lost 0 bases and J lost 12; bases outside the gene matches: 9. CDR1 and CDR2 (germline): SGDLS, YYNGEE. CDR3 residues: CASSVASGSVSGQFF. The DNA of the CDR3 is TGTGCCAGCAGCGTAGCTAGCGGGAGTGTTTCGGGGCAGTTCTTC.

This clonotype has more than one count but fewer than ten. V is TRBV7-9 and J is TRBJ2-2; no clear D. The germline CDR1 and CDR2 sequences are SEHNR and FQNEAQ (reference sequence). The CDR3 extends over 14 amino acids. Trimming cost V 3 bases and J 6 bases, with 11 bases left between them. CDR3 protein: CASSFLGNAGELFF. In DNA form, the CDR3 reads TGTGCCAGCAGCTTTCTAGGGAATGCCGGGGAGCTGTTTTTT.

This clonotype has a count of ten or more. CDR3 sequence reads: CAISVQDRVSDTQYF. In nucleotides, the CDR3 is TGTGCCATCAGTGTTCAGGACAGGGTTTCGGATACGCAGTATTTT. The chain links TRBV10-3 to TRBJ2-3, with 8 bases that match TRBD1. The CDR3 sequence is 15 residues long. Germline CDR1 and CDR2: ENHRY and SYGVKD. After removal of 4 bases from V and 6 bases from J, the junction contained 9 bases not matched to a gene.

This clonotype showed up just once. This could be a read error, since a much larger clone is one nucleotide away. This CDR3 reads CSWSGTSGLEQFF. The CDR3 nucleotides are TGTTCCTGGAGTGGGACTAGCGGGTTAGAGCAGTTCTTC. The chain uses TRBV30 and TRBJ2-1, with 12 bases lining up with TRBD2. The length of the CDR3 is 13 residues. CDR1 GTSNPN and CDR2 SVGIG come from the germline V gene (reference sequence).

This clonotype was detected ten times or more. The chain employs TRBV29-1 and TRBJ2-7, with 12 nucleotides matching TRBD2. The CDR3 consists of 14 residues. V lost 5 bases, J lost 2 bases, and 4 bases stayed unmatched. CDR1 and CDR2 (germline): SQVTM, ANQGSEA. The CDR3 loop reads CSVRTSGATYEQYF. The CDR3, as DNA: TGCAGCGTTCGGACTAGCGGGGCTACCTACGAGCAGTACTTC.

This clonotype was counted between two and nine times. V gene TRBV18 combines with J gene TRBJ2-1; 8 nucleotides line up with TRBD1. V gave up 3 bases and J gave up 15 bases; unmatched junction bases: 10. Germline CDR1 is KGHSH and CDR2 is LQKENI. The length of the CDR3 is 13 residues. The CDR3: CASSPSDDRGPFF. The DNA of the CDR3 is TGTGCCAGCTCACCCTCCGACGACAGGGGTCCGTTCTTC.

This clonotype was seen a handful of times. V and J are TRBV12-3 or TRBV12-4 and TRBJ1-2; D unclear. V was cut by 6 bases and J by 4 bases, with 21 bases left in between. The CDR3 runs to 16 residues. The CDR3 DNA sequence: TGTGCCAGCAGCGCCCAGAACTTCGGATTATCCTATGGCTACACCTTC. Protein: CASSAQNFGLSYGYTF.

This clonotype was counted between two and nine times. The chain recombines TRBV11-2 with TRBJ1-1, with unresolved D. Germline V gene data show CDR1 as SGHAT and CDR2 as FQNNGV. V lost 7 bases and J 11 bases, leaving 8 bases between the germline ends. This CDR3 comprises 9 residues. CDR3 DNA sequence: TGTGCCAGCAAATTACATGCTTTCTTT. This translates into CASKLHAFF.